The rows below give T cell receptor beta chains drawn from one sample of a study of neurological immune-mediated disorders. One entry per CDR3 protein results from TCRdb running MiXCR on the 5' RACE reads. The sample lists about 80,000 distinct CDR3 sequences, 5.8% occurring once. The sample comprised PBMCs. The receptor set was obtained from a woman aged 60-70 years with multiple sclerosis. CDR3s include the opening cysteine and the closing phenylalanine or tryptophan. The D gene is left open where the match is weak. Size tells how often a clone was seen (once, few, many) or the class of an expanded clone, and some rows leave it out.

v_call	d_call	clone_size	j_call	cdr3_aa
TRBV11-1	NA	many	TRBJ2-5	CASSPSGNQETQYF
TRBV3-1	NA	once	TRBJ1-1	CASSQEVGPIEAFF
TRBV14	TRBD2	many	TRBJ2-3	CASSQDQRGVTDTQYF
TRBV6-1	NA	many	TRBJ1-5	CASSESQGLGPQHF
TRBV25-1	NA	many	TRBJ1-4	CASSALGEKLFF
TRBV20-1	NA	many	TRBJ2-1	CSAFSGTPFPNEQFF
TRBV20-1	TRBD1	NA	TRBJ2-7	CSVSGTGGYEQYF
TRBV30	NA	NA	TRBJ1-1	CAWNRGRSTEAFF
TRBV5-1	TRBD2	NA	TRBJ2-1	CASSLTGTSGLGNEQFF
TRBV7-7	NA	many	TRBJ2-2	CASSLTFTGPGELFF
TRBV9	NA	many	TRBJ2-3	CASSVVGRPDTQYF
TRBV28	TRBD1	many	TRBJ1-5	CASSRLRQGAVQPQHF
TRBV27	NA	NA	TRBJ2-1	CASGKGGTAYNEQFF
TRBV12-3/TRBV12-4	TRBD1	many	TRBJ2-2	CASKAGQGFGELFF
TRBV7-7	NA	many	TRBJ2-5	CASSLAAAVQETQYF
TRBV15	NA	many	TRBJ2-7	CATRGAGISYEQYF
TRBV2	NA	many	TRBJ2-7	CARSQGGPYEQYF
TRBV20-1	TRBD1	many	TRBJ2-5	CSALGQYLETQYF
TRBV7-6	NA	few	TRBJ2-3	CASSLGRGAADTQYF
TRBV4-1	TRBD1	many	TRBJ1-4	CASSQISGTGGEKLFF
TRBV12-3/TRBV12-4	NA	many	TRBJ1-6	CASSLGTKDNSPLHF
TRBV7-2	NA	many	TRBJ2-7	CASSLSLHEQYF
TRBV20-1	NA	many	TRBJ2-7	CSARDLRPHAGHEQYF
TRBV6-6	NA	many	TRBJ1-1	CASSYWGEGAFF
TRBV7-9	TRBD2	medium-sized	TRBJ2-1	CASSLETSFEQFF
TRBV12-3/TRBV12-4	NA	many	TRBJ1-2	CASKKQGGGYYGYTF
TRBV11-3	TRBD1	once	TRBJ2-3	CASSADRGPTDTQYF
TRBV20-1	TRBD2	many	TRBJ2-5	CSANARGGGETQYF
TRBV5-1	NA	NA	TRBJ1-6	CASSQWDTNSPLHF
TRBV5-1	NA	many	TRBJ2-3	CASSWGGTDTQYF
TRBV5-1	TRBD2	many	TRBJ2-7	CASSPQGRGASYEQYF
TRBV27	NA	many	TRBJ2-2	CASSLWRANTGELFF
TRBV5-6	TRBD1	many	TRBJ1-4	CASSDAKSGQGRSGEKLFF
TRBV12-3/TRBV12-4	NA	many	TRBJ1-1	CASSPEHTEAFF
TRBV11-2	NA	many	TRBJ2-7	CASSLHVRAYEQYF
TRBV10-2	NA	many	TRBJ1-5	CASRLGDQPQHF
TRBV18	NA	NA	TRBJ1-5	CASSGGTQPQHF
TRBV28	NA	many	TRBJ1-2	CASSPGTALYGYTF
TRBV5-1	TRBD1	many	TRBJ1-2	CASSLARTGQANYGYTF
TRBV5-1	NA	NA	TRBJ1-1	CASSPRGASTEAFF
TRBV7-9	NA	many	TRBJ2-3	CASSSRLDTPRTDTQYF